These 24 T cell receptor beta chains came from one sample sequenced in a study of blood T cell repertoires in COVID-19. Sequencing was performed with immunoSEQ multiplex PCR; in TCRdb, only in-frame clones are kept and a portion is missing. The sample lists 50,000 to 60,000 clones; less than 90% were seen once. Sequencing was carried out using peripheral blood. Receptor source: a human donor in a cohort sampled during active COVID-19.

The rearrangement joins TRBV28 to TRBJ2-7; TRBD1 agrees at 8 bases. J lost 3 bases, V lost 4 bases, and 8 bases had no gene match. Per the germline V gene, CDR1 is MDHEN and CDR2 is SYDVKM. The CDR3 spans 15 residues. CDR3 amino acids: CASSSPDRGFYEQYF. The CDR3 coding sequence is TGTGCCAGCAGTTCGCCCGACAGGGGTTTCTACGAGCAGTACTTC.

CDR3 region: CASSLYGQGLSNQPQHF. CDR3 nucleotide sequence: TGTGCCAGCAGTTTATACGGACAGGGGTTGAGCAATCAGCCCCAGCATTTT. The chain links TRBV28 to TRBJ1-5; TRBD1 aligns across 9 bases. Germline CDR1 MDHEN, CDR2 SYDVKM. The V segment lost 1 base and the J segment 1 base; nucleotides outside the gene matches: 5. This CDR3 contains 17 residues.

This chain joins TRBV5-1 and TRBJ1-6, with a possible D match to TRBD1 (5 bases). Trimming pared 7 bases from V and 6 bases from J, leaving 11 bases between. Germline V lookup: CDR1 SGHRS, CDR2 YFSETQ. CDR3 length: 13 amino acids. DNA for the CDR3: TGCGCCAGCCGACAGAACCTTAATTCACCCCTCCACTTT. It is translated as CASRQNLNSPLHF.

The V and J genes are TRBV7-2 and TRBJ2-5; D remains unclear. Per germline, CDR1 SGHTA and CDR2 FQGNSA. The V and J ends lost 5 bases and 1 base respectively, with 11 bases between them. CDR3 length equals 14 residues. The CDR3 loop is CASSPRPAQETQYF. In nucleotides, the CDR3 is TGTGCCAGCAGCCCGCGTCCCGCCCAAGAGACCCAGTACTTC.

J is TRBJ1-2 and V is TRBV24-1; D is undetermined. Germline CDR1 reads KGHDR; CDR2 reads SFDVKD. This CDR3 is 15 amino acids long. Trimming stripped 2 bases from V and 4 bases from J, with 13 bases between. The CDR3 loop is CATSDSSGLSYGYTF. For the CDR3, the DNA is TGTGCCACCAGTGATTCCAGTGGACTGAGCTATGGCTACACCTTC.

The V gene is TRBV19, the J gene TRBJ1-2, with 12 bases fitting TRBD1. Unmatched junction bases numbered 7, after V lost 3 bases and J lost 8 bases. The CDR3 is made up of 15 amino acids. The germline V gene has CDR1 LNHDA and CDR2 SQIVND (reference sequence). The CDR3 loop is CASSITGQGARGYTF. In DNA form, the CDR3 reads TGTGCCAGTAGTATCACGGGACAGGGGGCGCGAGGCTACACCTTC.

The chain has TRBV3-1 (or the pseudogene TRBV3-2) and TRBJ1-5, with TRBD1 as a possible D gene (5 bases). The CDR3 contains 13 residues. Germline CDR1 is LGHDT and CDR2 is YNNKEL (reference sequence). V was clipped by 1 base and J by 9 bases, with 10 bases between them. The CDR3 nucleotides are TGTGCCAGCAGCCAAGGTGGCAGGGTGCCCCAGCATTTT. Its translation: CASSQGGRVPQHF.

This chain joins TRBV9 and TRBJ1-2; TRBD1 matches 7 bases. This CDR3 has 14 residues. The germline gives CDR1 SGDLS, CDR2 YYNGEE. V lost 0 bases to trimming and J lost 7 bases; unmatched junction nucleotides: 6. In DNA, the CDR3 is TGTGCCAGCAGCGTAGCCCCGGACAGGCCTGGCTACACCTTC. Its protein product is CASSVAPDRPGYTF.

This clone appeared once. This rearrangement joins TRBV5-1 to TRBJ2-5, with 9 bases matching TRBD2. Germline assignment: CDR1 SGHRS and CDR2 YFSETQ. This CDR3 is built from 16 residues. V trimming: 6 bases; J trimming: 5 bases; junction bases outside the gene matches: 14. The CDR3 reads CASTPLAGGAGETQYF. As DNA, the CDR3 is TGCGCCAGCACCCCCCTGGCGGGGGGGGCGGGGGAGACCCAGTACTTC. The full variable domain, with the rest looked up from reference TRBV5-1 and TRBJ2-5, is KAGVTQTPRYLIKTRGQQVTLSCSPISGHRSVSWYQQTPGQGLQFLFEYFSETQRNKGNFPGRFSGRQFSNSRSEMNVSTLELGDSALYLCASTPLAGGAGETQYFGPGTRLLVL.

A remark on this clone: At one end, the junction sequence differs from germline, possibly due to a read error. The V gene is TRBV11-2, the J gene TRBJ2-2; unclear D gene. Germline V CDR1 and CDR2: SGHAT, FQNNGV. The CDR3 covers 14 residues. DNA of the CDR3: TGTGCCAGCAGCATAGAGAGGAACACCGGGGAGCTGTTTTTT. Translated: CASSIERNTGELFF.

The chain joins TRBV13 to TRBJ2-1, with TRBD2 matching over 7 bases. The germline V gene encodes CDR1 PRHDT and CDR2 FYEKMQ (reference sequence). The CDR3 totals 15 residues. With 5 bases clipped from V and 9 bases from J, the junction kept 13 bases outside the gene matches. This chain's CDR3 is CASSRERGRELEQFF. CDR3 sequence (DNA): TGTGCCAGCAGCCGAGAGCGGGGCAGAGAGCTTGAGCAGTTCTTC.

In this sample, this clone turned up a few times. The rearrangement joins TRBV19 to TRBJ1-5; TRBD1 matches at 7 bases. V lost 5 bases, J lost 0 bases, and 7 bases stayed unmatched. The CDR3 sequence is 16 residues long. From germline, CDR1 is LNHDA and CDR2 SQIVND (reference sequence). The CDR3 reads CASSSKGGFSNQPQHF. The CDR3 region has the DNA TGTGCCAGTAGTTCCAAAGGGGGCTTTAGCAATCAGCCCCAGCATTTT.

The chain is built from TRBV7-3 and TRBJ2-6; 10 bases agree with TRBD1. With 5 bases clipped from V and 1 base from J, the junction kept 5 bases outside the gene matches. The CDR3 runs to 17 residues. The V gene's germline CDR1 is SGHTA and CDR2 FQGTGA. The CDR3 DNA reads as TGTGCCAGCAGCAAACCGGGACAGGGGTCTGGGGCCAACGTCCTGACTTTC. Protein product: CASSKPGQGSGANVLTF.

The genes are TRBV5-1 and TRBJ2-3, with TRBD2 matching over 8 bases. V lost 4 bases to trimming and J lost 2 bases; unmatched junction nucleotides: 6. Germline V gene sequence: CDR1 SGHRS, CDR2 YFSETQ. The CDR3 contains 15 residues. This CDR3 is CASSLSGIATDTQYF. For the CDR3, the DNA is TGCGCCAGCAGCCTTAGCGGGATAGCCACAGATACGCAGTATTTT.

The chain links TRBV7-2 to TRBJ2-3, with D possibly matching TRBD1 (5 bases). This CDR3 is built from 15 residues. V gave up 5 bases and J gave up 3 bases, with 15 bases separating them. The germline CDR1 and CDR2 sequences are SGHTA and FQGNSA. This CDR3 reads CASSPQGAATDTQYF. CDR3 DNA: TGTGCCAGCAGCCCGCAAGGGGCGGCAACAGATACGCAGTATTTT.

The chain carries TRBV28 and TRBJ2-7, with TRBD1 matching over 7 bases. V shed 5 bases and J 2 bases; nucleotides not matched to a gene: 6. Per germline, CDR1 MDHEN and CDR2 SYDVKM. The CDR3 extends over 14 amino acids. DNA for the CDR3: TGTGCCAGCAGTCTCGGACAGGCGGCCTACGAGCAGTACTTC. This sequence encodes CASSLGQAAYEQYF.

The V and J genes are TRBV7-2 and TRBJ2-5; D unclear. The CDR3 length is 14 residues. CDR1 and CDR2 (germline): SGHTA, FQGNSA. V gave up 4 bases and J gave up 1 base, with 10 bases separating them. The CDR3 region has the DNA TGTGCCAGCAGCTCCCGCGGTATCCAAGAGACCCAGTACTTC. Translating it yields CASSSRGIQETQYF.

The chain recombines TRBV15 with TRBJ1-1, with D perhaps TRBD1 (6 bases). This CDR3 has 14 amino acids. Trimming shortened V by 0 bases and J by 7 bases, and 12 bases separated the two germline ends. Germline loops: CDR1 LNHNV, CDR2 YYDKDF (reference sequence). In DNA, the CDR3 is TGTGCCACCAGCAGAGAAAAGGACAGCCTTGAAGCTTTCTTT. This encodes CATSREKDSLEAFF.

This rearrangement joins TRBV3-1 (or the pseudogene TRBV3-2) to TRBJ1-2, with no clear D. CDR1 is LGHDT, CDR2 YNNKEL, per germline (reference sequence). V lost 4 bases and J 8 bases, leaving 20 bases between the germline ends. This CDR3 has 15 residues. The CDR3 bases are TGTGCCAGCAGCCGGGAGACCGGGCCCCCAAGAGGCTACACCTTC. Translation gives CASSRETGPPRGYTF.

The V call is TRBV24-1, the J call TRBJ2-2; 7 bases align to TRBD1. Germline CDR1 reads KGHDR; CDR2 reads SFDVKD. The V gene end was trimmed by 4 bases and the J gene end by 2 bases; junction bases not matched to a gene: 6. The CDR3 has 16 residues. Here the CDR3 DNA reads TGTGCCACCAGTGACCCCGGGACAGCAAACACCGGGGAGCTGTTTTTT. This translates into CATSDPGTANTGELFF.

The chain recombines TRBV7-3 with TRBJ2-5, with D possibly TRBD1 on 5 matching bases. V was shortened by 1 base and J by 0 bases, with 9 bases between the two germline ends. Germline V gene lookup returns CDR1 SGHTA and CDR2 FQGTGA. The CDR3 runs 15 residues. The CDR3 protein is CASSLNGAYQETQYF. The CDR3 nucleotides are TGTGCCAGCAGCTTAAATGGGGCGTACCAAGAGACCCAGTACTTC.

The V gene is TRBV2, the J gene TRBJ2-1; 11 bases are a match to TRBD2. Trimming cost V 4 bases and J 0 bases; bases outside gene matches: 8. This CDR3 is 18 amino acids long. Germline CDR1 is SNHLY and CDR2 is FYNNEI. The CDR3 here is CASSGVAGGVLSYNEQFF. The CDR3 region has the DNA TGTGCCAGCAGTGGTGTAGCGGGGGGGGTTCTCTCCTACAATGAGCAGTTCTTC.

The chain employs TRBV9 and TRBJ2-1; TRBD2 matches 11 bases. The junction had 13 bases not matched to a gene; V was cut back by 5 bases and J by 9 bases. In germline, CDR1 is SGDLS, CDR2 YYNGEE. The CDR3 has 16 amino acids. The CDR3 coding sequence is TGTGCCAGCAGTCCTGCTGGTGGGGGACTAGCGGTTGAGCAGTTCTTC. Protein sequence: CASSPAGGGLAVEQFF.

The chain uses TRBV30 and TRBJ1-4; D uncertain. CDR1 is GTSNPN and CDR2 is SVGIG in the germline V gene (reference sequence). V shed 6 bases and J shed 0 bases, with 20 bases lying between them. The length of the CDR3 is 17 residues. The CDR3 region has the DNA TGTGCCTGCCTCCCCGGGATCTACGGGGCAACTAATGAAAAACTGTTTTTT. Protein: CACLPGIYGATNEKLFF.